Listed below are T cell receptor beta chains from one sample, sequenced in a study of blood T cell repertoires in COVID-19. The table came from immunoSEQ multiplex PCR; TCRdb's copy has only in-frame clones and leaves some out. Among fewer than 350,000 clones listed, around 86% were seen once. What was sequenced was peripheral blood. The source is a woman in her sixties or seventies with active or convalescent COVID-19. Both conserved end residues are part of each CDR3. The D gene is left open where the match is weak. Expanded clones are given a class, and other clones once, few, many or no size at all.

D	size	V	J	length	CDR3	DNA
TRBD1	-	TRBV4-3	TRBJ2-1	15	CASSQGQGSYNEQFF	TGCGCCAGCAGCCAAGGACAGGGTTCCTACAATGAGCAGTTCTTC
TRBD1	-	TRBV5-4	TRBJ2-1	14	CASSPGTEHNEQFF	TGTGCCAGCAGCCCCGGGACAGAACACAATGAGCAGTTCTTC
-	-	TRBV6-2/TRBV6-3	TRBJ1-1	13	CASSYPRVTEAFF	TGTGCCAGCAGTTACCCCAGGGTGACTGAAGCTTTCTTT
-	-	TRBV7-9	TRBJ1-5	12	CASSREDQPQHF	TGTGCCAGCAGCCGAGAAGATCAGCCCCAGCATTTT
-	-	TRBV12-3/TRBV12-4	TRBJ1-1	13	CASRWGQNTEAFF	TGTGCCAGCAGGTGGGGACAGAACACTGAAGCTTTCTTT
TRBD1	-	TRBV11-2	TRBJ1-2	15	CASSVHRGIVYGYTF	TGTGCCAGCAGCGTCCACAGGGGGATTGTCTATGGCTACACCTTC
TRBD2	-	TRBV6-2/TRBV6-3	TRBJ2-5	18	CASSYPGLAGLPGETQYF	TGTGCCAGCAGTTACCCGGGACTAGCGGGCTTACCAGGGGAGACCCAGTACTTC
-	-	TRBV2	TRBJ2-1	13	CASSTGTGNEQFF	TGTGCCAGCAGTACCGGGACTGGCAATGAGCAGTTCTTC
TRBD2	-	TRBV7-9	TRBJ2-3	14	CASSLLAATDTQYF	TGTGCCAGCAGCTTACTAGCGGCCACAGATACGCAGTATTTT
-	-	TRBV19	TRBJ1-2	14	CATNPVAPNYGYTF	TGTGCCACAAACCCCGTAGCTCCTAACTATGGCTACACCTTC
-	-	TRBV7-9	TRBJ1-4	14	CASSLREEREKLFF	TGTGCCAGCAGCTTAAGGGAGGAACGGGAAAAACTGTTTTTT
TRBD1	-	TRBV2	TRBJ1-2	13	CASSGDSDYGYTF	TGTGCCAGCAGTGGGGACAGCGACTATGGCTACACCTTC
TRBD2	-	TRBV7-8	TRBJ2-1	15	CASSMGLAGYNEQFF	TGTGCCAGCAGCATGGGACTAGCGGGGTACAATGAGCAGTTCTTC
TRBD1	-	TRBV9	TRBJ1-2	14	CASSVGDRAGGYTF	TGTGCCAGCAGCGTAGGGGACAGGGCTGGGGGCTACACCTTC
-	-	TRBV19	TRBJ1-5	15	CASSLSGGSNQPQHF	TGTGCCAGTAGTCTCTCGGGAGGGAGCAATCAGCCCCAGCATTTT
-	once	TRBV7-3	TRBJ1-3	16	CASSSNAGFPGNTIYF	TGTGCCAGCAGCTCCAATGCAGGGTTTCCCGGAAACACCATATATTTT
TRBD1	-	TRBV30	TRBJ2-1	16	CAWRGVWDSHFNEQFF	TGTGCCTGGAGGGGGGTGTGGGACAGCCACTTCAATGAGCAGTTCTTC
TRBD1	once	TRBV7-9	TRBJ1-1	14	CASSWTGINTEAFF	TGTGCCAGCAGCTGGACAGGGATCAACACTGAAGCTTTCTTT
-	-	TRBV3-1/TRBV3-2	TRBJ1-3	16	CASSQWFEGSGNTIYF	TGTGCCAGCAGCCAATGGTTCGAGGGCTCTGGAAACACCATATATTTT
TRBD1	-	TRBV5-4	TRBJ1-2	16	CASSLPGQGNFYGYTF	TGTGCCAGCAGCTTACCTGGACAGGGTAATTTCTATGGCTACACCTTC
-	many	TRBV5-4	TRBJ1-1	15	CASSSDGLPDTEAFF	TGTGCCAGCAGCTCCGACGGACTTCCGGACACTGAAGCTTTCTTT
-	-	TRBV18	TRBJ1-1	15	CASSPPGRGRTEAFF	TGTGCCAGCTCACCACCGGGCAGGGGAAGGACTGAAGCTTTCTTT
-	-	TRBV18	TRBJ1-1	15	CASSPTFGGDTEAFF	TGTGCCAGCTCACCAACTTTTGGAGGGGACACTGAAGCTTTCTTT
-	few	TRBV10-1	TRBJ1-1	14	CASSVFGRDTEAFF	TGCGCCAGCAGTGTATTCGGCAGGGACACTGAAGCTTTCTTT
-	-	TRBV19	TRBJ1-1	14	CASTRRSGGTEAFF	TGTGCCAGTACCAGAAGAAGCGGGGGCACTGAAGCTTTCTTT
-	-	TRBV2	TRBJ1-6	16	CASRPTGSSYNSPLHF	TGTGCCAGCAGACCCACAGGGAGCTCCTATAATTCACCCCTCCACTTT
-	-	TRBV5-6	TRBJ2-1	15	CASSPPGDDYNEQFF	TGTGCCAGCAGCCCCCCGGGGGATGACTACAATGAGCAGTTCTTC
-	-	TRBV19	TRBJ2-7	14	CASSPDRDSYEQYF	TGTGCCAGTAGCCCGGACAGAGATAGCTACGAGCAGTACTTC
-	few	TRBV12-3/TRBV12-4	TRBJ2-3	12	CASSLSTDTQYF	TGTGCCAGCAGTCTTAGCACAGATACGCAGTATTTT
TRBD1	-	TRBV5-1	TRBJ1-6	22	CASSLGHPVQTGGAFGNSPLHF	TGCGCCAGCAGCTTAGGGCACCCAGTCCAGACAGGGGGCGCGTTCGGTAATTCACCCCTCCACTTT
-	-	TRBV29-1	TRBJ2-7	12	CSGGPRRGEQYF	TGCAGCGGGGGTCCCCGCAGGGGCGAGCAGTACTTC
-	few	TRBV9	TRBJ1-5	15	CASSESPGGNQPQHF	TGTGCCAGCAGCGAGAGCCCCGGGGGCAATCAGCCCCAGCATTTT
-	few	TRBV7-2	TRBJ1-5	15	CASSFVDRNNQPQHF	TGTGCCAGCAGCTTCGTGGACAGAAACAATCAGCCCCAGCATTTT
TRBD1	-	TRBV11-2	TRBJ1-1	14	CASSKRGQATEAFF	TGTGCCAGCAGCAAAAGGGGACAGGCCACTGAAGCTTTCTTT
-	-	TRBV2	TRBJ2-1	12	CASSPFRNEQFF	TGTGCCAGCAGTCCCTTCCGGAATGAGCAGTTCTTC
TRBD1	-	TRBV7-9	TRBJ1-2	15	CASSPVGQGNYGYTF	TGTGCCAGCAGCCCAGTGGGACAGGGAAACTATGGCTACACCTTC
TRBD1	-	TRBV29-1	TRBJ1-3	14	CSARDSISGNTIYF	TGCAGCGCCCGGGACAGCATCTCTGGAAACACCATATATTTT
TRBD2	-	TRBV6-1	TRBJ2-2	16	CASSEESSGLTGELFF	TGTGCCAGCAGTGAAGAGTCTAGCGGGCTCACCGGGGAGCTGTTTTTT
TRBD1	once	TRBV20-1	TRBJ1-4	15	CSASRGQDLGEKLFF	TGCAGTGCTAGTCGTGGACAGGACCTAGGAGAAAAACTGTTTTTT
-	-	TRBV2	TRBJ2-6	15	CASSESVYGANVLTF	TGTGCCAGCAGTGAATCCGTGTATGGGGCCAACGTCCTGACTTTC
TRBD2	-	TRBV7-3	TRBJ2-3	18	CASSSSRLAGGPGDTQYF	TGTGCCAGCAGCTCCTCGAGACTAGCGGGGGGGCCCGGAGATACGCAGTATTTT
TRBD1	-	TRBV5-1	TRBJ1-2	16	CASSPAWDRGRDGYTF	TGCGCCAGCAGCCCGGCATGGGACAGGGGGCGAGATGGCTACACCTTC
-	-	TRBV27	TRBJ1-2	13	CASSLSPSGGYTF	TGTGCCAGCAGTTTATCCCCGTCGGGGGGCTACACCTTC
TRBD2	-	TRBV4-2	TRBJ2-1	16	CASSQDRVAGFNEQFF	TGTGCCAGCAGCCAAGACCGGGTAGCGGGATTCAATGAGCAGTTCTTC